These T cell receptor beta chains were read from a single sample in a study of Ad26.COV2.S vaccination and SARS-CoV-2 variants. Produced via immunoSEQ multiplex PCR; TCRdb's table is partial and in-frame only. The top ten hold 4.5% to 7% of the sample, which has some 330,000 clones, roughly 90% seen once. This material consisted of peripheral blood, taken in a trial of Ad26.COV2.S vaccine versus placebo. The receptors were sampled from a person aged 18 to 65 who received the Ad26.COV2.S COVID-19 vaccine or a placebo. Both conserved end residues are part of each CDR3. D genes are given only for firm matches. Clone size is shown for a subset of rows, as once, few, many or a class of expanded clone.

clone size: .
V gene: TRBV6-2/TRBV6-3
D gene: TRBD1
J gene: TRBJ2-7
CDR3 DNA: TGTGCCAGCAGTAACGCCGGGACAGGGTGGTACGAGCAGTACTTC
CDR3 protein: CASSNAGTGWYEQYF

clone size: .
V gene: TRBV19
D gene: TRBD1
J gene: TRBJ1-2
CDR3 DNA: TGTGCCAGTACCCCGACAGGGGGCGCCGGTGGCTACACCTTC
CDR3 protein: CASTPTGGAGGYTF

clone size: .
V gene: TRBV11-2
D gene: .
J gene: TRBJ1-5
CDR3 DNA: TGTGCCAGCAGCCGCGGCGAAGGGGCCTGGGGCAATCAGCCCCAGCATTTT
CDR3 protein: CASSRGEGAWGNQPQHF

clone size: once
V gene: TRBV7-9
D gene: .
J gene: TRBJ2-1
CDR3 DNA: TGTGCCAGCAGCTTTAGCTCAGGGACTCTTATCGACGATGAGCAGTTCTTC
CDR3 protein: CASSFSSGTLIDDEQFF

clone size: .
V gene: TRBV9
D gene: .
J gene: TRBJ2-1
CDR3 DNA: TGTGCCAGCAGCGGCTACAATGAGCAGTTCTTC
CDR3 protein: CASSGYNEQFF

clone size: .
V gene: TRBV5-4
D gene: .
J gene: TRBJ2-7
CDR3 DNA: TGTGCCAGCAGCCCAGGGTCGCCGGAATACGAGCAGTACTTC
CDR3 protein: CASSPGSPEYEQYF

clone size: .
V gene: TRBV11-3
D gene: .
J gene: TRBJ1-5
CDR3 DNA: TGTGCCAGCAGCCTAGCACCTAGCAATCAGCCCCAGCATTTT
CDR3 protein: CASSLAPSNQPQHF

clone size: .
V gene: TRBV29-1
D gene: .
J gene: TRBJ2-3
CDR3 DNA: TGCAGCGTTGAACGACTAGGGGTCGATGATACGCAGTATTTT
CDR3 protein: CSVERLGVDDTQYF

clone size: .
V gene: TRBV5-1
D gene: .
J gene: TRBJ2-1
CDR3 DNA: TGCGCCAGCAACCCCTGGACAGCCAATACGGACAATGAGCAGTTCTTC
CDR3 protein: CASNPWTANTDNEQFF

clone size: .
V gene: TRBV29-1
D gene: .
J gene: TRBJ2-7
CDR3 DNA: TGCAGCGTTGAAGGGTGGGGCCAGCCCTACGAGCAGTACTTC
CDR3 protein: CSVEGWGQPYEQYF

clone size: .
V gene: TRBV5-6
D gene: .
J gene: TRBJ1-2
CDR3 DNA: TGTGCCAGCAATAAAGCAAACTATGGCTACACCTTC
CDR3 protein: CASNKANYGYTF

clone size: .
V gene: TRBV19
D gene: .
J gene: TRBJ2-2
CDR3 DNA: TGTGCCAGTAGTATTAAGCGCCGGAACACCGGGGAGCTGTTTTTT
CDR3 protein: CASSIKRRNTGELFF

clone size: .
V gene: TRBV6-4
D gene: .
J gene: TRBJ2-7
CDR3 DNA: TGTGCCAGCAGTGACGGGACAAACTACGAGCAGTACTTC
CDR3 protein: CASSDGTNYEQYF

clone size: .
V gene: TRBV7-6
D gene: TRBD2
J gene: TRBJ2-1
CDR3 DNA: TGTGCCAGCAGCCTATCGGGACTAGCCGGGTTTCAGTTCTTC
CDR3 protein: CASSLSGLAGFQFF

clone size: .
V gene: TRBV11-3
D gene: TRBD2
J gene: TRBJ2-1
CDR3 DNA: TGTGCCAGCAGCTCCGGGACTAGCGGGTTCGCCCCCTACAATGAGCAGTTCTTC
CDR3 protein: CASSSGTSGFAPYNEQFF

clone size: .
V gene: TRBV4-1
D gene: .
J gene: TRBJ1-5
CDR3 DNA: TGCGCCAGCAGCCAGAGGGGAGGCAATCAGCCCCAGCATTTT
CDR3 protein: CASSQRGGNQPQHF

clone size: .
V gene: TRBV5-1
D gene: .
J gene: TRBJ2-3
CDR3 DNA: TGCGCCAGCAGCAGAGGGACTAGCACAGATACGCAGTATTTT
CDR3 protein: CASSRGTSTDTQYF

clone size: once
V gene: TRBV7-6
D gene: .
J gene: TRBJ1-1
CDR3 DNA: TGTGCCAGCAGCTTATATCAGCGGAGGGCTGAAGCTTTCTTT
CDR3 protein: CASSLYQRRAEAFF

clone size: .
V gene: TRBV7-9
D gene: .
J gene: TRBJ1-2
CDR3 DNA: TGTGCCAGCAGCTTAGAAGCAGGGCCCGGCTACACCTTC
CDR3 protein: CASSLEAGPGYTF

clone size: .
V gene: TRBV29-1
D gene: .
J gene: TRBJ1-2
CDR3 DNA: TGCAGCGTGACTGGGGCGGTTAGCTATGGCTACACCTTC
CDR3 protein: CSVTGAVSYGYTF

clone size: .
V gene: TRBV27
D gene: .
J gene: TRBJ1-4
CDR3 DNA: TGTGCCAGCACCAAAACGGGGATTCTTCTAACTAATGAAAAACTGTTTTTT
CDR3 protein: CASTKTGILLTNEKLFF

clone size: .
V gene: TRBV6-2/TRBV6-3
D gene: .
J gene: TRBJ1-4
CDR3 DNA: TGTGCCAGCAGTTACTCGATCCGGGGCCAATTTAATGAAAAACTGTTTTTT
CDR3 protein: CASSYSIRGQFNEKLFF

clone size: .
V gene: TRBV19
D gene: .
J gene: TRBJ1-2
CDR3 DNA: TGTGCCAGTCGATCACGGGAAAACTATGGCTACACCTTC
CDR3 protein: CASRSRENYGYTF

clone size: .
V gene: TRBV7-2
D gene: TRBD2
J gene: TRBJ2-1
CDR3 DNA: TGTGCCAGCAGCCTAGGAGCGGGAGGGCTCATTGAGCAGTTCTTC
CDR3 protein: CASSLGAGGLIEQFF

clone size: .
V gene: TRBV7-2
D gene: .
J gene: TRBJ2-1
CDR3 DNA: TGTGCCAGCAGCTTATTTGGCAATGAGCAGTTCTTC
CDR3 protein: CASSLFGNEQFF

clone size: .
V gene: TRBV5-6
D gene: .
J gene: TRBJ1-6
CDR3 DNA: TGTGCCAGCAGCTTGTGGCAGGGCGATTCACCCCTCCACTTT
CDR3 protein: CASSLWQGDSPLHF

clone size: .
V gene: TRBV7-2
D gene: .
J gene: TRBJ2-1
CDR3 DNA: TGTGCCAGCAGCTTAGATTCAAGCGCTGAGAAGTTCTTC
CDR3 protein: CASSLDSSAEKFF

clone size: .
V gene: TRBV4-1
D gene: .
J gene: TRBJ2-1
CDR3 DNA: TGCGCCAGCAGCCATCCCCCCAGAGGTTACAATGAGCAGTTCTTC
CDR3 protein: CASSHPPRGYNEQFF

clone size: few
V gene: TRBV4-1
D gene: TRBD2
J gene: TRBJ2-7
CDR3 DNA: TGCGCCAGCAGCCACGGGACTAGCGGGCCCTACGAGCAGTACTTC
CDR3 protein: CASSHGTSGPYEQYF

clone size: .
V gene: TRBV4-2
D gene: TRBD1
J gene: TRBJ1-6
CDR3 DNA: TGTGCCAGCAGCCGAGGGACAGGGAGTTTGTATTCACCCCTCCACTTT
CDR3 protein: CASSRGTGSLYSPLHF

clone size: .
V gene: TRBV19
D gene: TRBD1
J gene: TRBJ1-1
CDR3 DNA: TGTGCCAGCCTACCCGGGACAGGGAACTTTGTTGACACTGAAGCTTTCTTT
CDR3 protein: CASLPGTGNFVDTEAFF

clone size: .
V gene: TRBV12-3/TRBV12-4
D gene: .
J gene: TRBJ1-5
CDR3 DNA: TGTGCCAGCAGTTTTGTAGGACAGCCCCAGCATTTT
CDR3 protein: CASSFVGQPQHF

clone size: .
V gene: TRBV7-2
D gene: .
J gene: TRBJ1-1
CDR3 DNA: TGTGCCAGCAGCTTAGTCGAAGGTTTGAACACTGAAGCTTTCTTT
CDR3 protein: CASSLVEGLNTEAFF

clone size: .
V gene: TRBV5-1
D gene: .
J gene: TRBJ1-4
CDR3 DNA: TGCGCCAGCAGCCCGGACAGCACTAATGAAAAACTGTTTTTT
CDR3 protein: CASSPDSTNEKLFF

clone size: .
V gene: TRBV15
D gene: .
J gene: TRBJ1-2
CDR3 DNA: TGTGCCACCAGCAGAGATTCTTTAAGGCAGGGGAGATTTGGCTACACCTTC
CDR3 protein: CATSRDSLRQGRFGYTF

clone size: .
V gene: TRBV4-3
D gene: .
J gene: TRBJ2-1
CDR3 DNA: TGCGCCAGCAGCCAAGGACGGGGTGACCACAATGAGCAGTTCTTC
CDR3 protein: CASSQGRGDHNEQFF

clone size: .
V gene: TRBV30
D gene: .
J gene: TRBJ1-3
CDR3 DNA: TGTGCCTGGAGTAGGGGCAGGGAGGGAAACACCATATATTTT
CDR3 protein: CAWSRGREGNTIYF

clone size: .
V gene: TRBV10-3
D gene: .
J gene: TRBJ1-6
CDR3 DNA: TGTGCCGTCGGAAGGGGTGGGGATTCACCCCTCCACTTT
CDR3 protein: CAVGRGGDSPLHF

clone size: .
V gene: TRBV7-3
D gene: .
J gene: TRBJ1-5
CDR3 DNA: TGTGCCAGCAGCTTAAAAAGTGATCAGCCCCAGCATTTT
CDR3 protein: CASSLKSDQPQHF

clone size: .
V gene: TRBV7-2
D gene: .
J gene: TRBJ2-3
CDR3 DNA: TGTGCCAGCAGCTTAGCGGGAGAGGTAGATACGCAGTATTTT
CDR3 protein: CASSLAGEVDTQYF

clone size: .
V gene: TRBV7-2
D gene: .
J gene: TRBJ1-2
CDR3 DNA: TGTGCCAGCAGCTTACAGGGAGGTGGCTACACCTTC
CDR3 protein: CASSLQGGGYTF

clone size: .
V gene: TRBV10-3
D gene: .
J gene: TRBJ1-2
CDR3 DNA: TGTGCCATCAGTGATGGATTAAACTATGGCTACACCTTC
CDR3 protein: CAISDGLNYGYTF

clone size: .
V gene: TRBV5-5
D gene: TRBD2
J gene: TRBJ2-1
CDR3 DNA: TGTGCCAGCAGCTTGGCTAGCGGGAGGGCTAAAAATGAGCAGTTCTTC
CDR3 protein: CASSLASGRAKNEQFF

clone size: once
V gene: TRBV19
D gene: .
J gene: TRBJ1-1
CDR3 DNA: TGTGCCAGTAGTATAGGTTTAGTCTGGGAGGGAGGAACTGAAGCTTTCTTT
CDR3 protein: CASSIGLVWEGGTEAFF

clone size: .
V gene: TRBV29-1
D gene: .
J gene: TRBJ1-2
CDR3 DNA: TGCAGCGTTGTGTATTCCGGGAGGGTGGACTATGGCTACACCTTC
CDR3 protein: CSVVYSGRVDYGYTF

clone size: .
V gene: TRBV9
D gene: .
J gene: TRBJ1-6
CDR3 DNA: TGTGCCAGCAGCGTAGCTAGTAATTCACCCCTCCACTTT
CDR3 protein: CASSVASNSPLHF

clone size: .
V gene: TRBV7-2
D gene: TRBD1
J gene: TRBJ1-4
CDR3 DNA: TGTGCCAGCAGCTTAGATGGGACAGGGAACGAAAAACTGTTTTTT
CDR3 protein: CASSLDGTGNEKLFF

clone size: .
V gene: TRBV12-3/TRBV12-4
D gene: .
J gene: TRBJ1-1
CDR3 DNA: TGTGCCAGCTTGGGGATGAACACTGAAGCTTTCTTT
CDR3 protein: CASLGMNTEAFF

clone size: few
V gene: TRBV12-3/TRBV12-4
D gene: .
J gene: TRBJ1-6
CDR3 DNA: TGTGCCACCGCGGAGGGGGGGAGTTCACCCCTCCACTTT
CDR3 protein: CATAEGGSSPLHF

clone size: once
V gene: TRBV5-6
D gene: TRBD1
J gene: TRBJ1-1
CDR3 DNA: TGTGCCAGCAGCATACAGGGGGCTGAAGCTTTCTTT
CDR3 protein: CASSIQGAEAFF

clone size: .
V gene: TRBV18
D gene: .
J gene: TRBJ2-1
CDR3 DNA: TGTGCCAGCTCACCACCGGTGACTATAGATGAGCAGTTCTTC
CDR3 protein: CASSPPVTIDEQFF

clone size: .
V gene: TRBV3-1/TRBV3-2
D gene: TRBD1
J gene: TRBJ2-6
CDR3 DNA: TGTGCCAGCAGCCCCGACAGGGCCAGCTCTGGGGCCAACGTCCTGACTTTC
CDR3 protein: CASSPDRASSGANVLTF

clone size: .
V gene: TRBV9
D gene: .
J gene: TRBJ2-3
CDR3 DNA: TGTGCCAGCAGCGACTTAGCCAGCGGTTACACAGATACGCAGTATTTT
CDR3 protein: CASSDLASGYTDTQYF

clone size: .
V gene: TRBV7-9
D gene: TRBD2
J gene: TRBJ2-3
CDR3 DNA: TGTGCCAGCAGCGTCATCTGGCCTAGCGGAACCCTCACAGATACGCAGTATTTT
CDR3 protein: CASSVIWPSGTLTDTQYF

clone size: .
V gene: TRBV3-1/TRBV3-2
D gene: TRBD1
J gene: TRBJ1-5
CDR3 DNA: TGTGCCAGCAGCCAAGCTGGACAGGGGAATCAGCCCCAGCATTTT
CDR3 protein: CASSQAGQGNQPQHF